The 8 T cell receptor beta chains listed next were all sequenced from one sample in a study of T cell responses to AZD1222 COVID-19 vaccine. Generated by immunoSEQ multiplex PCR, the TCRdb table keeps only in-frame clones and is missing some. Counted here are about 120,000 clones, about 91% occurring once; the ten biggest clones make up around 9.6%. Specimen: peripheral blood, collected on day 0 of AZD1222 vaccination. These receptors were taken from an adult in good health.

This chain links TRBV5-1 with TRBJ1-2, with D hard to call. V lost 4 bases to trimming and J lost 2 bases, with 15 bases between them. The CDR3 covers 15 residues. The germline CDR1 and CDR2 sequences are SGHRS and YFSETQ. In nucleotides, the CDR3 is TGCGCCAGCAGCCCTGATTATGGCGCAAACTATGGCTACACCTTC. Residues: CASSPDYGANYGYTF.

V usage is TRBV18 and J usage is TRBJ1-5, with D possibly TRBD1 on 5 matching bases. The V gene's germline CDR1 is KGHSH and CDR2 LQKENI. The V end lost 3 bases, the J end lost 5 bases, and 14 bases lay between the germline ends. The CDR3 consists of 15 residues. The CDR3 sequence: CASSPSSRGDQPQHF. The DNA for the CDR3 is TGTGCCAGCTCACCCTCTTCAAGGGGTGATCAGCCCCAGCATTTT.

The chain recombines TRBV7-9 with TRBJ1-5; a weak D match, TRBD1 (5 bases). The germline CDR1 and CDR2 sequences are SEHNR and FQNEAQ (reference sequence). CDR3 length: 14 amino acids. V lost 6 bases, J lost 5 bases, and 14 bases lay in between. The CDR3 DNA follows: TGTGCCAGCAGTGAGCGACAGACAGATCAGCCCCAGCATTTT. It encodes CASSERQTDQPQHF.

The V call is TRBV5-4, the J call TRBJ2-7; 10 bases map to TRBD2. Germline CDR1 SGHNT, CDR2 YYREEE (reference sequence). The CDR3 totals 15 residues. Trimming took 4 bases from V and 6 from J; bases not matched to a gene: 10. Here the CDR3 reads CASSPTASGGFEQYF. The CDR3 DNA follows: TGTGCCAGCAGCCCAACCGCTAGCGGGGGATTCGAGCAGTACTTC.

The rearrangement joins TRBV12-3 or TRBV12-4 to TRBJ1-2; D uncertain. Deletions cut 2 bases from V and 4 bases from J, with 8 bases between. This CDR3 is 13 amino acids long. The CDR3 spells CASSLNGGYGYTF. As DNA, the CDR3 is TGTGCCAGCAGTTTAAATGGAGGCTATGGCTACACCTTC.

This clone was counted once. V gene TRBV19 combines with J gene TRBJ2-3; 8 bases align to TRBD1. V gave up 5 bases and J gave up 1 base; unmatched junction bases: 8. The germline CDR1 and CDR2 sequences are LNHDA and SQIVND (reference sequence). The CDR3 length is 16 residues. CDR3 DNA sequence: TGTGCCAGTAGTCCCTCGACAGGGGACGGCACAGATACGCAGTATTTT. Encoded protein: CASSPSTGDGTDTQYF.

The chain recombines TRBV24-1 with TRBJ2-1, with D possibly TRBD2 on 6 matching bases. From germline, CDR1 is KGHDR and CDR2 SFDVKD. V was pared by 2 bases and J by 2 bases, with 15 bases between. The CDR3 consists of 17 residues. The DNA for the CDR3 is TGTGCCACCAGTGATTCTACCCCGGGGGACCCCTACAATGAGCAGTTCTTC. Its protein is CATSDSTPGDPYNEQFF.

The V gene is TRBV6-2 or TRBV6-3, the J gene TRBJ1-1; D is uncertain. The CDR3 consists of 12 residues. CDR1 and CDR2 (germline): MNHEY, SVGEGT. The germline V and J ends were trimmed by 0 bases and 6 bases, with 5 bases remaining between them. The CDR3 DNA reads as TGTGCCAGCAGTTACTCGGGCTCTGAAGCTTTCTTT. Translation gives CASSYSGSEAFF.